The entry that follows covers one T cell receptor beta chain sequence. Antigen unknown. Clones were read by immunoSEQ multiplex PCR, and TCRdb kept only the in-frame ones, dropping some. Among about 64,000 clones listed, around 90% were seen once. The ends were cut back, 0 bases at V and 8 bases at J, with 10 bases in the middle. CDR1 is SEHNR, CDR2 FQNEAQ, per germline (reference sequence). The CDR3 totals 13 residues. This sample was taken from a study of PD-1 blockade in classical Hodgkin lymphoma. Indicated time point: cycle 4 day 1 (C4D1), after more than five weeks of nivolumab. The patients all showed relapse after autologous stem cell transplantation, while their brentuximab vedotin exposure varied. Study findings and constraints: Patients starting nivolumab under 1 year after ASCT were excluded.

Sample: peripheral blood mononuclear cells (PBMCs), taken before the fourth cycle of nivolumab. J is TRBJ1-2 and V is TRBV7-9; TRBD1 might be the D (5 bases). The receptor was isolated from a human donor with classical Hodgkin lymphoma. The CDR3 loop reads CASSLAQGWGYTF. The CDR3, as DNA: TGTGCCAGCAGCTTAGCGCAGGGTTGGGGCTACACCTTC.